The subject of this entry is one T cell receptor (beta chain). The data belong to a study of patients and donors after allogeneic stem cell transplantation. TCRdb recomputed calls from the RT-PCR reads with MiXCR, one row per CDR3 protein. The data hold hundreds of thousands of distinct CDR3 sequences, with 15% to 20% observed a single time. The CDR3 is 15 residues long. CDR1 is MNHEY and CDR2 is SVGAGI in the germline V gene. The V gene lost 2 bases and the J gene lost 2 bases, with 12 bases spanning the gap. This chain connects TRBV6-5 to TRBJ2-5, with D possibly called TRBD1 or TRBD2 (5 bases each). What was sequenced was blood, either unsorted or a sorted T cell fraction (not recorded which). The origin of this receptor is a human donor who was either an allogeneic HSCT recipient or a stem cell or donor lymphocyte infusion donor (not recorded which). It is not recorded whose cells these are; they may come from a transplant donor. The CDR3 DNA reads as TGTGCCAGCAGTTACACGGGACGGTTACAAGAGACCCAGTACTTC. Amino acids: CASSYTGRLQETQYF.